These 6 T cell receptor beta chains originate from one sample sequenced in a study of CD8+CD57+ T cells in acquired aplastic anemia (dated by TCRdb to 2016 to 2019). Expansion of CD8+CD57+ cells had been shown by flow cytometry in the patients chosen for sequencing. Instrument on record: Illumina HiSeq 2000. Profiling of TCR beta VDJ combinations and CDR3 sequences used genomic DNA as the template. TCRdb reprocessing: public reads trimmed at Q25 with fastp, clones called with MiXCR, in-frame beta chains kept. Each entry is one CDR3 protein sequence, shown with its most common DNA and genes. The sample contains a few hundred thousand distinct CDR3 sequences, roughly 53% of them found a single time. The ten largest clonotypes hold about 20% of the sample. Sequenced: sorted CD4+, CD8+, or CD8+CD57+ T cells (not recorded which) from PBMCs. The receptors come from a human donor with aplastic anemia.

The chain uses TRBV28 and TRBJ1-6; no reliable D call. V was cut by 10 bases and J by 0 bases, with 16 bases left in between. The CDR3 totals 16 residues. CDR1 and CDR2 from the germline V gene are MDHEN and SYDVKM. CDR3 amino acids: CATGEGRFSYNSPLHF. The CDR3 nucleotides are TGTGCCACCGGAGAGGGAAGGTTCTCCTATAATTCACCCCTCCACTTT.

This clonotype was counted many times. The V and J genes are TRBV5-1 and TRBJ1-5; D ambiguous. Germline V gene lookup returns CDR1 SGHRS and CDR2 YFSETQ. The CDR3 is 13 amino acids. The V gene lost 4 bases and the J gene lost 1 base, with 6 bases spanning the gap. The CDR3 region is CASSMDSNQPQHF. The CDR3 coding sequence is TGCGCCAGCAGCATGGACAGCAATCAGCCCCAGCATTTT.

This clonotype was detected many times. The chain carries TRBV9 and TRBJ2-7; D gene uncertain. V lost 0 bases, J lost 0 bases, and 7 bases lay in between. CDR1 and CDR2 from the germline V gene are SGDLS and YYNGEE. The CDR3 has 14 residues. CDR3 sequence: CASSVASDSYEQYF. CDR3 in DNA: TGTGCCAGCAGCGTAGCCTCGGACTCCTACGAGCAGTACTTC. The variable domain in full, with the rest retrieved from reference TRBV9 and TRBJ2-7, is DSGVTQTPKHLITATGQRVTLRCSPRSGDLSVYWYQQSLDQGLQFLIQYYNGEERAKGNILERFSAQQFPDLHSELNLSSLELGDSALYFCASSVASDSYEQYFGPGTRLTVT.

The genes are TRBV24-1 and TRBJ2-6; D is unclear. The CDR3 spans 15 residues. V dropped 4 bases and J dropped 0 bases, with 6 bases sitting between them. Germline CDR1 and CDR2: KGHDR and SFDVKD. This CDR3 is CATSESPSGANVLTF. CDR3 DNA: TGTGCCACCAGTGAATCGCCCTCTGGGGCCAACGTCCTGACTTTC.

To note about this clonotype: At one end the junction does not follow the germline gene, possibly because of a read error. The chain has TRBV5-1 and TRBJ1-6; TRBD1 is a possible D gene (5 bases). Per germline, CDR1 SGHRS and CDR2 YFSETQ. The CDR3 sequence is 15 residues long. For the CDR3, the DNA is TGCGCCAGCGCCCTGGGGCAGTCATATAATTCACCCCTCTACTTT. Its translation: CASALGQSYNSPLYF.

This clonotype was seen at least ten times. The V call is TRBV5-4, the J call TRBJ2-7; D perhaps matches TRBD1 (5 bases). CDR1 SGHNT and CDR2 YYREEE come from the germline V gene (reference sequence). This CDR3 has 13 amino acids. Between the trimmed V and J ends, which lost 8 bases and 0 bases, there was a span of 12 bases. CDR3 region: CASSQENSYEQYF. The CDR3 DNA follows: TGTGCCAGTTCACAGGAGAACTCCTACGAGCAGTACTTC.